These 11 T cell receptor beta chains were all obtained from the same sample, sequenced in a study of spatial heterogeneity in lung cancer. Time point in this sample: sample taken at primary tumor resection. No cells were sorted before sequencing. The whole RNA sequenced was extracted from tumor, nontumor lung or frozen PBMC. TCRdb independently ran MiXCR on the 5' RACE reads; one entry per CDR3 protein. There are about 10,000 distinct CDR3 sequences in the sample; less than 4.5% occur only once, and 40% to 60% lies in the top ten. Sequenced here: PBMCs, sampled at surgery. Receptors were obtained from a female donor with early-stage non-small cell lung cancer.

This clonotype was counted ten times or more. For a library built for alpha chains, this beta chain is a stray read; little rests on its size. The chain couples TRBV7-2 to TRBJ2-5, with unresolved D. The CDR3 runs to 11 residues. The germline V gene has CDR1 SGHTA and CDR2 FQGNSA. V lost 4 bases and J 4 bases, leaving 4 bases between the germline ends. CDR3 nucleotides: TGTGCCAGCAGCTCCGGAGAGACCCAGTACTTC. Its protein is CASSSGETQYF.

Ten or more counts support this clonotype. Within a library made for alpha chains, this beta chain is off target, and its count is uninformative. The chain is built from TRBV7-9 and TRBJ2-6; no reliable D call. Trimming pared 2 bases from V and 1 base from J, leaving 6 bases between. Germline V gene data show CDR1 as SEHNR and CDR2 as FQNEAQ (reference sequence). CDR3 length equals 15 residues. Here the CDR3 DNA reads TGTGCCAGCAGCTTACGAGGATCTGGGGCCAACGTCCTGACTTTC. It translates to CASSLRGSGANVLTF.

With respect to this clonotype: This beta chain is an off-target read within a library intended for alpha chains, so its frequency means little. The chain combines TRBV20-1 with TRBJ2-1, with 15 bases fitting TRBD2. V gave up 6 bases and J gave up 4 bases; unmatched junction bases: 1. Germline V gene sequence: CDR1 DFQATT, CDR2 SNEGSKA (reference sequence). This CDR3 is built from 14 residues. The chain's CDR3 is CSAGTSGGYNEQFF. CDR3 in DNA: TGCAGTGCCGGGACTAGCGGGGGGTACAATGAGCAGTTCTTC.

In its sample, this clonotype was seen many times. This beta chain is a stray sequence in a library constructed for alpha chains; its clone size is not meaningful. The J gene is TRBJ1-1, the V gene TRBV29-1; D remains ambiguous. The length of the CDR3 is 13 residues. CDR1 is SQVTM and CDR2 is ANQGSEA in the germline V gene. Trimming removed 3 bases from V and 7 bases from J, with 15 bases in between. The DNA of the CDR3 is TGCAGCGTTGAGACCACGAGGGCAGGTGAAGCTTTCTTT. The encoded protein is CSVETTRAGEAFF.

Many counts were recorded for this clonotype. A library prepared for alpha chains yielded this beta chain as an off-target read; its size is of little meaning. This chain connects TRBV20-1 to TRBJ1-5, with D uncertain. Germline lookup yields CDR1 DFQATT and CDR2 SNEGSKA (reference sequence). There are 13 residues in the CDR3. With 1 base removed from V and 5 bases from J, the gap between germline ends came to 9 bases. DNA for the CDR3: TGCAGTGCTAGAGCGGAGGTCGATCAGCCCCAGCATTTT. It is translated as CSARAEVDQPQHF.

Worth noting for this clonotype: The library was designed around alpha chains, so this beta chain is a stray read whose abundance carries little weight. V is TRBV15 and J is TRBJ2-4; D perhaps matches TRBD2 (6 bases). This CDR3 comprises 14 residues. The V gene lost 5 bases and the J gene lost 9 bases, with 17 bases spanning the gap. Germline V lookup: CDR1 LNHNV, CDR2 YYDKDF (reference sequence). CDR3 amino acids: CATSDGMRRGIQYF. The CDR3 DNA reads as TGTGCCACCAGCGACGGGATGAGGAGGGGCATTCAGTACTTC.

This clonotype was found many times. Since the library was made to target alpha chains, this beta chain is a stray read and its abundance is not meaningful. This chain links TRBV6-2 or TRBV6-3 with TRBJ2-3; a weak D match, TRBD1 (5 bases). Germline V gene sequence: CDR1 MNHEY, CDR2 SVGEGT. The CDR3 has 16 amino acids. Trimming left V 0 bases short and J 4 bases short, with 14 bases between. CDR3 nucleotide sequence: TGTGCCAGCAGTTACTCCGAGGCTCAAGGGGCAGATACGCAGTATTTT. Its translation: CASSYSEAQGADTQYF.

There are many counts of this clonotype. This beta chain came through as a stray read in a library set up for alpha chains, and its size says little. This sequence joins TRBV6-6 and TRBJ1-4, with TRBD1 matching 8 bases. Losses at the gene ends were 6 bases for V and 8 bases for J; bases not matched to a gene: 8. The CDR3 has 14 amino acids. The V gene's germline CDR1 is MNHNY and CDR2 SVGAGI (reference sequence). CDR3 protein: CASSPGTGGEKLFF. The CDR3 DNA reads TGTGCCAGCAGCCCCGGGACAGGAGGGGAAAAACTGTTTTTT.

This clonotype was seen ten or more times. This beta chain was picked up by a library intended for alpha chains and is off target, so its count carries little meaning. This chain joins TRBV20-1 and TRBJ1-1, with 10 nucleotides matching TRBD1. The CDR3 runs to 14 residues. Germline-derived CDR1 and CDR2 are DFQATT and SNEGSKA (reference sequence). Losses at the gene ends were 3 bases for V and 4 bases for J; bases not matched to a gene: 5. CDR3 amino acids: CSASPTGGGTEAFF. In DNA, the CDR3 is TGCAGTGCTAGCCCGACAGGGGGCGGCACTGAAGCTTTCTTT.

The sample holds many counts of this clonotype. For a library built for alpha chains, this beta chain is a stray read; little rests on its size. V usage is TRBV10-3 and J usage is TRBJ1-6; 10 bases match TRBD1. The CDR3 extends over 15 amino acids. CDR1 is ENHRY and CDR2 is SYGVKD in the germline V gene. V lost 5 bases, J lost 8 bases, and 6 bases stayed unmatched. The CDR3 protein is CAISLAGTGDSPLHF. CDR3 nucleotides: TGTGCCATCAGTTTAGCCGGGACAGGGGATTCACCCCTCCACTTT.

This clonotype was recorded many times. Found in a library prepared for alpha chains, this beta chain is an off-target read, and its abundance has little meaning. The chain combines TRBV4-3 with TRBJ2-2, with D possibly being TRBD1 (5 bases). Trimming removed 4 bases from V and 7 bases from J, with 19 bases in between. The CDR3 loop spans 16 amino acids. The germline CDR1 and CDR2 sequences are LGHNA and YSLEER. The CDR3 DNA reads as TGCGCCAGCAGCCCCCTGGCAGGGAATGAGGACGGGGAGCTGTTTTTT. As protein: CASSPLAGNEDGELFF.